These 4 T cell receptor beta chains were sequenced from one sample in a study of regulatory T cells in long-lasting Graves disease. Arm-PCR of CDR3 regions and iRepertoire HTBI primers were the basis on which TCR beta libraries were built. From the multiplex PCR reads, TCRdb called clonotypes with MiXCR, one entry per CDR3 protein. In the table there are roughly 450,000 distinct CDR3 sequences, about a quarter of which are singletons. Time point given: persistent/refractory GD, antithyroid drugs over 5 years with positive TRAb. PBMCs provided the RNA from which the TCR library was made. Sequencing used peripheral blood mononuclear cells (PBMCs), obtained when the disease was refractory, from a patient treated with antithyroid drugs. These TCRs come from a female donor with Graves disease.

Many counts were recorded for this clonotype. The chain recombines TRBV28 with TRBJ2-7; D gene ambiguous. V lost 2 bases and J lost 3, with 38 bases in between. The CDR3 is 23 residues long. Germline-derived CDR1 and CDR2 are MDHEN and SYDVKM. The CDR3 sequence: CASSLRTQRFAVQPPGRYYEQYF. The CDR3 DNA reads TGTGCCAGCAGTTTACGCACCCAAAGATTTGCCGTTCAGCCCCCTGGCCGTTACTACGAGCAGTACTTC.

This clonotype came up many times. J is TRBJ2-5 and V is TRBV6-1; no clear D gene. The germline gives CDR1 MNHNS, CDR2 SASEGT. The V and J ends lost 9 bases and 1 base respectively, with 12 bases between them. This CDR3 contains 13 residues. CDR3 nucleotides: TGTGCCAGTCACCAGCGCAGCCAAGAGACCCAGTACTTC. This translates into CASHQRSQETQYF.

The chain is built from TRBV7-9 and TRBJ1-1, with no clear D. The germline V gene encodes CDR1 SEHNR and CDR2 FQNEAQ (reference sequence). Trimming shortened V by 5 bases and J by 0 bases, and 22 bases separated the two germline ends. This CDR3 region has 18 residues. As DNA, the CDR3 is TGTGCCAGCAGCCCGTATCACGGGGAGGCCAGCATGAACACTGAAGCTTTCTTT. Encoded protein: CASSPYHGEASMNTEAFF.

The V gene is TRBV7-3, the J gene TRBJ1-6, with D unresolved. In germline, CDR1 is SGHTA, CDR2 FQGTGA. This CDR3 contains 13 residues. V dropped 5 bases and J dropped 10 bases, with 12 bases sitting between them. The CDR3 reads CASSPSRESPLHF. CDR3 bases: TGTGCCAGCAGCCCTAGTAGGGAGTCACCCCTCCACTTT.